The 25 T cell receptor beta chains below were found in one sample sequenced in a study of vaccination and CD4 T cells after COVID-19. TCRdb re-derived calls from the PCR reads in MiXCR, one entry per CDR3 protein. The table lists about 20,000 distinct CDR3 sequences, roughly 64% of them singletons. The specimen comprised CD4+ T cells from blood, sampled after SARS-CoV-2 vaccination. The receptor set was obtained from a human donor who had recovered from COVID-19.

J is TRBJ2-7 and V is TRBV21-1; the table's D call, TRBD2, has no DNA check behind it. TRBV21-1 counts as a pseudogene. The CDR3 contains 20 residues. The CDR3: CASSNSQPSSLAPPPYEQYF. DNA of the CDR3: TGTGCCAGCAGCAATTCCCAACCCTCCTCACTAGCGCCTCCGCCTTACGAGCAGTACTTC.

This clonotype has more than one count but fewer than ten. The chain recombines TRBV18 with TRBJ1-6; D remains unclear. Germline V gene lookup returns CDR1 KGHSH and CDR2 LQKENI. This CDR3 is 13 amino acids long. V lost 2 bases to trimming and J lost 7 bases, with 6 bases between them. The CDR3 DNA sequence: TGTGCCAGCTCACCAGATAGGAATTCACCCCTCCACTTT. This gives the protein CASSPDRNSPLHF.

V is TRBV5-1 and J is TRBJ2-5, with TRBD2 matching over 12 bases. The V gene's germline CDR1 is SGHRS and CDR2 YFSETQ. This CDR3 is 14 amino acids long. The V and J ends lost 4 bases and 4 bases, in that order; junction bases with no gene match: 2. CDR3 in amino acids: CASSPTSGRETQYF. CDR3 nucleotide sequence: TGCGCCAGCAGCCCGACTAGCGGGAGAGAGACCCAGTACTTC.

This clonotype was seen a few times. This chain connects TRBV20-1 to TRBJ2-7; TRBD1 is a possible D gene (6 bases). The CDR3 has 15 residues. The germline gives CDR1 DFQATT, CDR2 SNEGSKA (reference sequence). V was clipped by 3 bases and J by 0 bases, with 15 bases between them. CDR3 nucleotide sequence: TGCAGTGCTAGTACCGGACAGTTAAACTCCTACGAGCAGTACTTC. It encodes CSASTGQLNSYEQYF.

The chain recombines TRBV6-1 with TRBJ1-3; 9 bases are a match to TRBD1. Losses at the gene ends were 3 bases for V and 9 bases for J; bases not matched to a gene: 12. Looked up from germline, CDR1 is MNHNS and CDR2 is SASEGT. This CDR3 contains 16 residues. The CDR3 region is CASSDAIRQGETTIYF. The CDR3 coding sequence is TGTGCCAGCAGTGACGCCATTAGACAGGGGGAGACCACCATATATTTT.

This clonotype turned up a few times. This chain connects TRBV27 to TRBJ1-5, with no clear D. V lost 4 bases, J lost 3 bases, and 10 bases lay in between. The V gene's germline CDR1 is MNHEY and CDR2 SMNVEV (reference sequence). The CDR3 has 14 amino acids. The CDR3 region is CASSSFSLNQPQHF. CDR3 DNA: TGTGCCAGCAGTTCCTTCTCTCTCAATCAGCCCCAGCATTTT.

This clonotype turned up a few times. V and J are TRBV6-1 and TRBJ2-3; 7 nucleotides agree with TRBD2. The germline V gene encodes CDR1 MNHNS and CDR2 SASEGT. J lost 7 bases, V lost 6 bases, and 13 bases had no gene match. The CDR3 has 15 residues. CDR3 sequence reads: CASSQQRDSINTQYF. DNA for the CDR3: TGTGCCAGCAGCCAGCAGCGGGATTCTATTAATACGCAGTATTTT.

There are a few counts of this clonotype. The CDR3 sequence is CSAVTGDTQYF. CDR3 sequence (DNA): TGCAGCGCCGTCACAGGGGATACGCAGTATTTT. The rearrangement joins TRBV29-1 to TRBJ2-3, with D perhaps matching TRBD1 (6 bases). Trimming cost V 7 bases and J 6 bases, with 11 bases left between them. The CDR3 totals 11 residues. The germline V gene encodes CDR1 SQVTM and CDR2 ANQGSEA.

V usage is TRBV28 and J usage is TRBJ2-4; D call uncertain. Trimming shortened V by 5 bases and J by 0 bases, and 11 bases separated the two germline ends. There are 15 residues in the CDR3. Germline loops: CDR1 MDHEN, CDR2 SYDVKM. The CDR3 bases are TGTGCCAGCAGTCCAGACATGACAGCCAAAAACATTCAGTACTTC. Residues: CASSPDMTAKNIQYF.

This clonotype was seen just once. This chain links TRBV27 with TRBJ2-7; TRBD1 matches at 9 bases. With V trimmed by 7 bases and J by 3 bases, 16 bases remained unmatched. The CDR3 contains 17 residues. CDR1 is MNHEY and CDR2 is SMNVEV in the germline V gene (reference sequence). CDR3: CASMPTEWPGQGYEQYF. The CDR3 DNA reads TGTGCCAGCATGCCTACGGAGTGGCCGGGACAGGGCTACGAGCAGTACTTC.

Judged by abundance, this clonotype is medium-sized. The CDR3 nucleotides are TGTGCCAGCAAAGTTGAGGCCCAGGCCACCGGGGAGCTGTTTTTT. Encoded protein: CASKVEAQATGELFF. This chain uses TRBV6-1 with TRBJ2-2; D not resolved. Trimming left V 7 bases short and J 4 bases short, with 16 bases between. Germline V gene sequence: CDR1 MNHNS, CDR2 SASEGT. The CDR3 consists of 15 residues.

The rearrangement joins TRBV27 to TRBJ1-2; tentative D call: TRBD1 (6 bases). The CDR3 covers 13 residues. V gave up 4 bases and J gave up 8 bases, with 14 bases separating them. Germline V gene lookup returns CDR1 MNHEY and CDR2 SMNVEV (reference sequence). The CDR3 loop reads CASSYRAGEGYTF. The CDR3 DNA sequence: TGTGCCAGCAGTTATAGGGCAGGGGAGGGCTACACCTTC.

Only a few counts were recorded for this clonotype. The chain has TRBV20-1 and TRBJ1-2; tentatively, D is TRBD1 (5 bases). V lost 7 bases, J lost 8 bases, and 20 bases lay in between. The length of the CDR3 is 13 residues. CDR1 is DFQATT and CDR2 is SNEGSKA in the germline V gene (reference sequence). The CDR3 region has the DNA TGCAGTGTTCAGAGGACGCAGGGTGGGGGCTACACCTTC. This codes for CSVQRTQGGGYTF.

The chain uses TRBV20-1 and TRBJ2-1, with D possibly matching TRBD2 (5 bases). CDR1 is DFQATT and CDR2 is SNEGSKA in the germline V gene (reference sequence). The CDR3 has 16 amino acids. Trimming cost V 0 bases and J 1 base, with 13 bases left between them. The DNA for the CDR3 is TGCAGTGCTAGAGATCGGGGTAGCAAGTCCTACAATGAGCAGTTCTTC. Its translation is CSARDRGSKSYNEQFF.

This clonotype was seen a handful of times. V is TRBV6-2 or TRBV6-3 and J is TRBJ1-5; D unclear. With 2 bases removed from V and 4 bases from J, the gap between germline ends came to 6 bases. Germline V gene lookup returns CDR1 MNHEY and CDR2 SVGEGT. This CDR3 comprises 13 residues. The CDR3 DNA reads TGTGCCAGCAGTTACAAAGGGAATCAGCCCCAGCATTTT. It yields the protein CASSYKGNQPQHF.

The chain is built from TRBV25-1 and TRBJ1-2; 7 bases match TRBD1. The germline V gene encodes CDR1 MGHDK and CDR2 SYGVNS. The CDR3 has 13 residues. V trimming: 2 bases; J trimming: 8 bases; junction bases outside the gene matches: 5. Here the CDR3 DNA reads TGTGCCAGCAGTGAAGGGGACAGAGGAGGCTACACCTTC. As protein: CASSEGDRGGYTF.

This clonotype came up once. The chain employs TRBV6-2 or TRBV6-3 and TRBJ1-5; maybe TRBD1 (5 bases). This CDR3 has 14 amino acids. The V gene lost 6 bases and the J gene lost 7 bases, with 16 bases spanning the gap. Germline values: CDR1 MNHEY, CDR2 SVGEGT. The CDR3 sequence is CASSLDARGQPQHF. In DNA form, the CDR3 reads TGTGCCAGCAGCCTCGACGCCCGGGGGCAGCCCCAGCATTTT.

As for this clonotype: Likely a read error: the CDR3 ends without its conserved phenylalanine or tryptophan. The chain joins TRBV12-3 or TRBV12-4 to TRBJ1-6; 9 bases are a match to TRBD1. The CDR3 has 14 residues. V lost 5 bases to trimming and J lost 9 bases; unmatched junction nucleotides: 5. CDR3 in amino acids: CASSDTGGGSPLHL. Here the CDR3 DNA reads TGTGCCAGCAGTGATACAGGGGGCGGTTCACCCCTCCACTTG.

This clonotype was seen just once. The chain couples TRBV12-3 or TRBV12-4 to TRBJ2-3; D unresolved. This CDR3 is built from 14 residues. V shed 7 bases and J shed 2 bases, with 13 bases lying between them. Written as DNA, the CDR3 is TGTGCCAGCAATGACCCTCCAGCCACAGATACGCAGTATTTT. Its protein product is CASNDPPATDTQYF.

V usage is TRBV24-1 and J usage is TRBJ2-7, with 8 bases aligning to TRBD1. Trimming removed 1 base from V and 4 bases from J; junction bases left unmatched: 5. Per the germline V gene, CDR1 is KGHDR and CDR2 is SFDVKD. This CDR3 spans 15 amino acids. Here the CDR3 DNA reads TGTGCCACCAGTGATTTTGCAGGGGGCGTATACGAGCAGTACTTC. The encoded protein is CATSDFAGGVYEQYF.

This sequence joins TRBV7-9 and TRBJ1-2, with 8 bases fitting TRBD1. The J segment lost 4 bases and the V segment lost 5 bases, leaving 9 bases of the junction unmatched. CDR1 is SEHNR, CDR2 FQNEAQ, per germline (reference sequence). The CDR3 totals 15 residues. CDR3 protein: CASSADRGSAYGYTF. In nucleotides, the CDR3 is TGTGCCAGCAGCGCTGACAGGGGTTCGGCCTATGGCTACACCTTC.

The chain carries TRBV5-6 and TRBJ2-5, with no clear D. Trimming took 0 bases from V and 2 from J, leaving 14 bases between them. CDR3 length equals 16 residues. Germline V CDR1 and CDR2: SGHDT, YYEEEE. Written as DNA, the CDR3 is TGTGCCAGCAGCTTGGTACCGTCGAGGCTTCAAGAGACCCAGTACTTC. Translation gives CASSLVPSRLQETQYF.

This clonotype was seen a few times. This chain uses TRBV20-1 with TRBJ1-5; 10 bases are shared with TRBD1. This CDR3 has 16 residues. Germline values: CDR1 DFQATT, CDR2 SNEGSKA (reference sequence). The junction had 9 bases not matched to a gene; V was cut back by 2 bases and J by 5 bases. The CDR3 here is CSARPGTGDFYQPQHF. The CDR3 DNA reads TGCAGTGCTAGACCCGGGACAGGGGATTTCTATCAGCCCCAGCATTTT.

This rearrangement joins TRBV20-1 to TRBJ1-5, with 9 bases aligning to TRBD1. The V gene end was trimmed by 5 bases and the J gene end by 3 bases; junction bases not matched to a gene: 5. In germline, CDR1 is DFQATT, CDR2 SNEGSKA (reference sequence). The CDR3 has 14 residues. The CDR3 bases are TGCAGTGCTTTACAGGGGGCCAACAATCAGCCCCAGCATTTT. Its protein is CSALQGANNQPQHF.

This clonotype turned up a few times. The V and J genes are TRBV29-1 and TRBJ2-1; no firm D call. From germline, CDR1 is SQVTM and CDR2 ANQGSEA. The CDR3 is 14 residues long. V lost 3 bases to trimming and J lost 3 bases, with 12 bases between them. The CDR3 bases are TGCAGCGTTGACTCCCGACGCGGCTACAATGAGCAGTTCTTC. Translation: CSVDSRRGYNEQFF.